The 32 T cell receptor beta chains below come from one sample, sequenced in a study of blood T cell repertoires in COVID-19. The protocol was immunoSEQ multiplex PCR, while the TCRdb copy is restricted to in-frame clones and leaves out a portion. Of 250,000 to 300,000 clones in the sample, around 90% were seen once. The sequenced sample was peripheral blood. The receptors come from a woman between 45 and 65 years old who had recovered from COVID-19.

The V and J genes are TRBV5-1 and TRBJ1-2; possibly TRBD1 for D (5 bases). Germline V lookup: CDR1 SGHRS, CDR2 YFSETQ. V lost 0 bases, J lost 5 bases, and 14 bases lay in between. This CDR3 comprises 15 residues. Written as DNA, the CDR3 is TGCGCCAGCAGCTTGGATCGGGGGTTGCGGTATGGCTACACCTTC. It encodes CASSLDRGLRYGYTF.

This chain uses TRBV6-5 with TRBJ2-5; D perhaps matches TRBD2 (6 bases). V was cut by 6 bases and J by 6 bases, with 8 bases left in between. The CDR3 sequence is 11 residues long. Germline V gene sequence: CDR1 MNHEY, CDR2 SVGAGI. The CDR3 DNA reads TGTGCCAGCAGCCGGGGGAAGACCCAGTACTTC. Its protein is CASSRGKTQYF.

The CDR3 DNA follows: TGTGCCAGCAGCCAAGAAGCTGTTCATGGCTACACCTTC. It codes for CASSQEAVHGYTF. V and J are TRBV3-1 (or the pseudogene TRBV3-2) and TRBJ1-2; the D is unclear. CDR3 size: 13 residues. Trimming took 0 bases from V and 6 from J, leaving 8 bases between them. CDR1 is LGHDT, CDR2 YNNKEL, per germline (reference sequence).

The CDR3: CASSYKLRGRFYGYTF. The DNA of the CDR3 is TGTGCCAGCAGCTACAAGTTGAGGGGGCGCTTCTATGGCTACACCTTC. The J gene is TRBJ1-2, the V gene TRBV28, with 7 bases fitting TRBD1. Germline V gene lookup returns CDR1 MDHEN and CDR2 SYDVKM. The CDR3 is made up of 16 amino acids. The junction had 14 bases not matched to a gene; V was cut back by 6 bases and J by 4 bases.

The chain employs TRBV19 and TRBJ1-2; D is unclear. The CDR3 has 13 amino acids. Germline V gene sequence: CDR1 LNHDA, CDR2 SQIVND (reference sequence). The V and J ends lost 8 bases and 4 bases respectively, with 14 bases between them. Written as DNA, the CDR3 is TGTGCCAGTGAAGGTAGGGAGACCTATGGCTACACCTTC. Its protein is CASEGRETYGYTF.

This clone has more than one count but fewer than ten. The rearrangement joins TRBV11-2 to TRBJ1-1; D gene uncertain. The CDR3 is 14 residues long. The V gene lost 3 bases and the J gene lost 1 base, with 9 bases spanning the gap. Germline CDR1 SGHAT, CDR2 FQNNGV. As DNA, the CDR3 is TGTGCCAGCAGCTTTAGTCACAGGAACACTGAAGCTTTCTTT. Its translation is CASSFSHRNTEAFF.

The V call is TRBV18, the J call TRBJ1-2, with D perhaps matching TRBD1 (6 bases). Per germline, CDR1 KGHSH and CDR2 LQKENI. Trimming left V 0 bases short and J 3 bases short, with 17 bases between. CDR3 size: 17 residues. In DNA, the CDR3 is TGTGCCAGCTCACCACCGAACGCCAGAACAGGGCACTATGGCTACACCTTC. Protein product: CASSPPNARTGHYGYTF.

This clone was detected once. The gene calls are TRBV6-5 and TRBJ1-2; 11 bases match TRBD1. V gave up 6 bases and J gave up 9 bases; unmatched junction bases: 6. This CDR3 spans 13 amino acids. Germline CDR1 is MNHEY and CDR2 is SVGAGI. The CDR3 sequence: CASSPGQGASYTF. Here the CDR3 DNA reads TGTGCCAGCAGCCCCGGACAGGGGGCGAGCTACACCTTC.

The rearrangement uses TRBV5-6 and TRBJ1-2, with D perhaps TRBD1 (5 bases). CDR3 length: 14 residues. Germline V gene sequence: CDR1 SGHDT, CDR2 YYEEEE. Trimming cost V 1 base and J 4 bases, with 11 bases left between them. The CDR3 coding sequence is TGTGCCAGCAGCTTGACAGGTGACTTCTATGGCTACACCTTC. Its protein is CASSLTGDFYGYTF.

V and J are TRBV7-9 and TRBJ1-3, with D uncertain. Trimming cost V 2 bases and J 2 bases, with 7 bases left between them. This CDR3 is built from 14 residues. The V gene's germline CDR1 is SEHNR and CDR2 FQNEAQ (reference sequence). The CDR3 spells CASSLYSPGNTIYF. The CDR3 nucleotides are TGTGCCAGCAGCTTATATAGTCCTGGAAACACCATATATTTT.

V gene TRBV6-5 combines with J gene TRBJ1-2; no clear D gene. V was pared by 8 bases and J by 4 bases, with 8 bases between. The CDR3 covers 11 residues. Germline CDR1 and CDR2: MNHEY and SVGAGI. CDR3 amino acids: CASAEPYGYTF. CDR3 coding DNA: TGTGCCAGCGCAGAACCCTATGGCTACACCTTC.

This chain connects TRBV6-1 to TRBJ1-1, with no clear D. The V end was cut by 3 bases, the J end by 0 bases, with 17 bases between. The CDR3 sequence is 17 residues long. CDR1 MNHNS and CDR2 SASEGT come from the germline V gene. CDR3 region: CASSDPITATLNTEAFF. The CDR3 DNA sequence: TGTGCCAGCAGTGACCCGATTACAGCAACCCTGAACACTGAAGCTTTCTTT.

The chain carries TRBV4-1 and TRBJ1-5; D is possibly TRBD1 (6 bases). This CDR3 is built from 15 residues. V lost 3 bases and J 6 bases, leaving 15 bases between the germline ends. Germline values: CDR1 MGHRA, CDR2 YSYEKL. Written as DNA, the CDR3 is TGCGCCAGCAGCCACGATAGGACAGTAGCTCAGCCCCAGCATTTT. Its protein is CASSHDRTVAQPQHF.

V and J are TRBV27 and TRBJ1-1; D unresolved. Trimming left V 4 bases short and J 5 bases short, with 11 bases between. The germline V gene has CDR1 MNHEY and CDR2 SMNVEV (reference sequence). The CDR3 totals 13 residues. DNA of the CDR3: TGTGCCAGCAGTTACGTGACGGGGACTGAAGCTTTCTTT. As protein: CASSYVTGTEAFF.

The chain carries TRBV10-3 and TRBJ1-3; the match to TRBD1 covers 8 bases. Germline CDR1 and CDR2: ENHRY and SYGVKD. The CDR3 runs 14 residues. The junction had 3 bases not matched to a gene; V was cut back by 6 bases and J by 2 bases. CDR3 region: CAIRGQVAGNTIYF. The CDR3 DNA sequence: TGTGCCATCAGGGGACAGGTGGCTGGAAACACCATATATTTT.

This chain connects TRBV20-1 to TRBJ1-1, with a tentative D call TRBD1 (5 bases). Germline V lookup: CDR1 DFQATT, CDR2 SNEGSKA (reference sequence). The CDR3 spans 11 residues. Trimming took off 3 bases at V and 6 bases at J, with 8 bases between the two ends. Written as DNA, the CDR3 is TGCAGTGCTAGGGGACTTCCTGAAGCTTTCTTT. This gives the protein CSARGLPEAFF.

This chain connects TRBV5-1 to TRBJ1-4, with D maybe TRBD1 (6 bases). This CDR3 comprises 17 residues. Per the germline V gene, CDR1 is SGHRS and CDR2 is YFSETQ. V was shortened by 4 bases and J by 6 bases, with 22 bases between the two germline ends. DNA of the CDR3: TGCGCCAGCAGCCGGCGACAGGACGGGATTGGGGATGAAAAACTGTTTTTT. As protein: CASSRRQDGIGDEKLFF.

The chain links TRBV30 to TRBJ1-2, with a weak D call TRBD1 (6 bases). The germline gives CDR1 GTSNPN, CDR2 SVGIG (reference sequence). The CDR3 contains 15 residues. Deletions cut 5 bases from V and 4 bases from J, with 20 bases between. The DNA of the CDR3 is TGTGCCTGGGGACCGCGGGGGCCAGGAACCTATGGCTACACCTTC. Translated, it gives CAWGPRGPGTYGYTF.

This clone showed up just a few times. This chain links TRBV6-2 or TRBV6-3 with TRBJ2-3, with a weak D call TRBD2 (6 bases). Trimming stripped 5 bases from V and 4 bases from J, with 10 bases between. The CDR3 has 13 amino acids. The germline V gene has CDR1 MNHEY and CDR2 SVGEGT. Here the CDR3 reads CASSGRFPDTQYF. In DNA form, the CDR3 reads TGTGCCAGCAGTGGGAGGTTCCCAGATACGCAGTATTTT.

The chain combines TRBV5-6 with TRBJ2-3, with D tentatively TRBD1 (6 bases). CDR3 length equals 14 residues. Germline V CDR1 and CDR2: SGHDT, YYEEEE. Between the trimmed V and J ends, which lost 3 bases and 5 bases, there was a span of 13 bases. CDR3 protein: CASSYLGAGDTQYF. CDR3 nucleotides: TGTGCCAGCAGCTATCTGGGGGCCGGAGATACGCAGTATTTT. Full variable domain (rest looked up from reference TRBV5-6 and TRBJ2-3): DAGVTQSPTHLIKTRGQQVTLRCSPKSGHDTVSWYQQALGQGPQFIFQYYEEEERQRGNFPDRFSGHQFPNYSSELNVNALLLGDSALYLCASSYLGAGDTQYFGPGTRLTVL.

This clone was counted only a few times. The chain combines TRBV4-1 with TRBJ2-3; 7 bases agree with TRBD1. Germline lookup yields CDR1 MGHRA and CDR2 YSYEKL. The CDR3 sequence is 15 residues long. After removal of 4 bases from V and 4 bases from J, the junction contained 8 bases not matched to a gene. DNA for the CDR3: TGCGCCAGCAGCCGCTTTACAGGGGCACCAGATACGCAGTATTTT. Its protein is CASSRFTGAPDTQYF.

This clone showed up just a few times. This chain links TRBV28 with TRBJ1-1; D remains unclear. The CDR3 has 14 amino acids. V lost 5 bases and J 4 bases, leaving 14 bases between the germline ends. Germline CDR1 and CDR2: MDHEN and SYDVKM. The chain's CDR3 is CASSDYLETTEAFF. Here the CDR3 DNA reads TGTGCCAGCAGTGACTATCTAGAAACCACTGAAGCTTTCTTT.

J is TRBJ1-1 and V is TRBV30; D gene ambiguous. This CDR3 is 16 amino acids long. The V end was cut by 2 bases, the J end by 1 base, with 17 bases between. CDR1 and CDR2 from the germline V gene are GTSNPN and SVGIG (reference sequence). CDR3 residues: CAWSNPPSSRNTEAFF. The CDR3 DNA reads as TGTGCCTGGAGTAACCCACCAAGTAGCCGGAACACTGAAGCTTTCTTT.

The V and J genes are TRBV4-2 and TRBJ2-7; 9 bases line up with TRBD2. The V segment lost 0 bases and the J segment 4 bases; nucleotides outside the gene matches: 10. Germline V gives CDR1 LGHNA, CDR2 YNFKEQ. The CDR3 consists of 17 residues. The CDR3 loop is CASSQDGLAGSPYEQYF. CDR3 sequence (DNA): TGTGCCAGCAGCCAAGATGGTCTAGCGGGAAGCCCATACGAGCAGTACTTC.

As to this clone: No conserved phenylalanine or tryptophan ends this CDR3, so it is likely a read error. The DNA is left out, because the CDR3 cannot be placed on it with certainty; the CDR3 is given as TCRdb lists it. The chain employs TRBV28 and TRBJ1-2; the DNA was not used to check the table's D call, TRBD1. Germline V gene lookup returns CDR1 MDHEN and CDR2 SYDVKM. The CDR3 length equals 12 residues, ends included. The CDR3 loop is CASSTPTTQGII.

The chain joins TRBV30 to TRBJ2-1, with 7 nucleotides matching TRBD2. V gave up 4 bases and J gave up 2 bases; unmatched junction bases: 5. Germline CDR1 reads GTSNPN; CDR2 reads SVGIG (reference sequence). The CDR3 length is 14 residues. The CDR3 reads CAWKRGTPYNEQFF. CDR3 coding DNA: TGTGCCTGGAAGCGGGGAACACCCTACAATGAGCAGTTCTTC.

The genes are TRBV27 and TRBJ2-3, with 13 bases identical to TRBD2. This CDR3 is built from 15 residues. Germline V lookup: CDR1 MNHEY, CDR2 SMNVEV (reference sequence). Trimming took 9 bases from V and 3 from J; bases not matched to a gene: 6. The CDR3 here is CASTSGRAATDTQYF. The CDR3 DNA reads TGTGCCAGTACTAGCGGGAGGGCCGCGACAGATACGCAGTATTTT.

The chain is built from TRBV9 and TRBJ2-5, with 8 bases matching TRBD2. V dropped 4 bases and J dropped 5; count of bases not matched to a gene: 13. The CDR3 has 16 amino acids. CDR1 is SGDLS and CDR2 is YYNGEE in the germline V gene. The CDR3 nucleotides are TGTGCCAGCAGCACCCCAGGGACTAGTGTGGTTGAGACCCAGTACTTC. It codes for CASSTPGTSVVETQYF.

The chain is built from TRBV5-4 and TRBJ2-1; 12 nucleotides line up with TRBD1. Germline trimming cut 2 bases from V and 5 bases from J; bases unmatched to any gene: 2. Germline V gene sequence: CDR1 SGHNT, CDR2 YYREEE (reference sequence). The length of the CDR3 is 15 residues. As DNA, the CDR3 is TGTGCCAGCAGCTTCGGGACAGGGGGCCACAATGAGCAGTTCTTC. This sequence encodes CASSFGTGGHNEQFF.

The chain recombines TRBV5-3 with TRBJ2-7; D call uncertain. TRBV5-3 belongs to the ORF category, with a function that is uncertain. V lost 0 bases and J 2 bases, leaving 15 bases between the germline ends. The length of the CDR3 is 16 residues. The CDR3 coding sequence is TGTGCCAGAAGCTTGGACGTGAGACACCCAACCTACGAGCAGTACTTC. It translates to CARSLDVRHPTYEQYF.

The chain is built from TRBV7-9 and TRBJ2-7; no definite D call. From germline, CDR1 is SEHNR and CDR2 FQNEAQ (reference sequence). CDR3 length: 13 residues. V lost 4 bases, J lost 2 bases, and 9 bases lay in between. The CDR3 DNA sequence: TGTGCCAGCAGCTCCTCACACACCTACGAGCAGTACTTC. Translation: CASSSSHTYEQYF.

The CDR3 region is CASRRGAENIQYF. The CDR3 region has the DNA TGTGCCAGCCGGAGGGGAGCGGAAAACATTCAGTACTTC. V and J are TRBV12-3 or TRBV12-4 and TRBJ2-4, with D possibly matching TRBD2 (6 bases). There are 13 residues in the CDR3. Deletions cut 8 bases from V and 5 bases from J, with 13 bases between.